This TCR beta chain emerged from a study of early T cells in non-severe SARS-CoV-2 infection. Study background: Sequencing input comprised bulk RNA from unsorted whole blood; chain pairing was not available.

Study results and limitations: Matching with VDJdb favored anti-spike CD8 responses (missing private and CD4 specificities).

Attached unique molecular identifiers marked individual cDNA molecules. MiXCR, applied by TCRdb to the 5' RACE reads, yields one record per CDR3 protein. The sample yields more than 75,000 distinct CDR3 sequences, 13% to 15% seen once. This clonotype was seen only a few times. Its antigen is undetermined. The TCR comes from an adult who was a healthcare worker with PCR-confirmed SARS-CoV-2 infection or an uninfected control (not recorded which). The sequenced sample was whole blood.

CDR3 sequence (DNA): TGTGCCAGCAGCTTAGCGCAGGGCAGGGGCTATGGCTACACCTTC. Protein: CASSLAQGRGYGYTF. V usage is TRBV7-8 and J usage is TRBJ1-2, with D maybe TRBD1 (6 bases). CDR1 and CDR2 from the germline V gene are SGHVS and FQNEAQ. The CDR3 has 15 amino acids. Between the trimmed V and J ends, which lost 0 bases and 4 bases, there was a span of 12 bases.